The 21 T cell receptor beta chains reported below all come from one sample, sequenced in a study of T cell changes during pregnancy in multiple sclerosis. Produced via immunoSEQ multiplex PCR; TCRdb's table is partial and in-frame only. The table includes 15,000 or so clones, 80% to 90% detected once. The sample was CD8+ T cells from peripheral blood mononuclear cells, taken in the first trimester of pregnancy. Every receptor here comes from a female donor with multiple sclerosis, enrolled in a pregnancy study.

This chain uses TRBV30 with TRBJ1-2, with D maybe TRBD1 (5 bases). With 3 bases removed from V and 1 base from J, the gap between germline ends came to 15 bases. The CDR3 has 15 residues. Germline lookup yields CDR1 GTSNPN and CDR2 SVGIG (reference sequence). In DNA form, the CDR3 reads TGTGCCTGGAGGGCCTCGGGACTCCTTAACTATGGCTACACCTTC. As protein: CAWRASGLLNYGYTF.

This clone is classed as medium-sized. Germline and junction disagree at one end, which may indicate a read error. V is TRBV13 and J is TRBJ1-1; unclear D gene. The CDR3 consists of 14 residues. Germline loops: CDR1 PRHDT, CDR2 FYEKMQ (reference sequence). Written as DNA, the CDR3 is TGTGCCAGCAGCCTAGGACGGCGGAGCACTGAAGCTTTCTTT. Amino acid sequence: CASSLGRRSTEAFF.

This sequence joins TRBV27 and TRBJ2-1; 7 nucleotides line up with TRBD1. From germline, CDR1 is MNHEY and CDR2 SMNVEV (reference sequence). This CDR3 spans 17 amino acids. After removal of 6 bases from V and 9 bases from J, the junction contained 20 bases not matched to a gene. CDR3 sequence (DNA): TGTGCCAGCAGCCCCATCCAATCACAGGGGTTGAGTAGTGAGCAGTTCTTC. It yields the protein CASSPIQSQGLSSEQFF.

The genes are TRBV5-1 and TRBJ2-7; maybe TRBD2 (6 bases). The V end was cut by 0 bases, the J end by 3 bases, with 10 bases between. CDR3 size: 14 residues. The germline V gene encodes CDR1 SGHRS and CDR2 YFSETQ. CDR3 sequence reads: CASSLVEGNYEQYF. The CDR3 DNA follows: TGCGCCAGCAGCTTGGTGGAGGGGAACTACGAGCAGTACTTC. Supplemented by reference TRBV5-1 and TRBJ2-7, the full variable domain reads KAGVTQTPRYLIKTRGQQVTLSCSPISGHRSVSWYQQTPGQGLQFLFEYFSETQRNKGNFPGRFSGRQFSNSRSEMNVSTLELGDSALYLCASSLVEGNYEQYFGPGTRLTVT.

The chain has TRBV28 and TRBJ2-2; a possible D gene is TRBD1 (6 bases). V was cut by 8 bases and J by 3 bases, with 16 bases left in between. CDR1 and CDR2 (germline): MDHEN, SYDVKM. This CDR3 comprises 15 residues. CDR3 region: CASLLMTGHTGELFF. The CDR3 coding sequence is TGTGCCAGCCTCTTAATGACAGGACACACCGGGGAGCTGTTTTTT.

This chain uses TRBV30 with TRBJ1-4; no clear D gene. The germline V and J ends were trimmed by 1 base and 8 bases, with 14 bases remaining between them. The CDR3 has 14 residues. Germline loops: CDR1 GTSNPN, CDR2 SVGIG (reference sequence). This CDR3 reads CAWSEALQREKLFF. For the CDR3, the DNA is TGTGCCTGGAGTGAAGCTCTCCAAAGAGAAAAACTGTTTTTT.

The genes are TRBV4-2 and TRBJ2-1, with 7 bases fitting TRBD2. V lost 4 bases and J lost 5; bases outside the gene matches: 5. The CDR3 covers 14 residues. Germline V CDR1 and CDR2: LGHNA, YNFKEQ. The CDR3 protein is CASSLREGDNEQFF. The CDR3 nucleotides are TGTGCCAGCAGCCTCAGGGAGGGAGACAATGAGCAGTTCTTC.

The rearrangement joins TRBV2 to TRBJ2-1; 8 positions agree with TRBD1. J lost 6 bases, V lost 6 bases, and 7 bases had no gene match. The CDR3 is 14 amino acids. Germline V CDR1 and CDR2: SNHLY, FYNNEI. This chain's CDR3 is CASRGGQGPNEQFF. Here the CDR3 DNA reads TGTGCCAGCAGGGGAGGACAGGGCCCCAATGAGCAGTTCTTC.

This rearrangement joins TRBV6-5 to TRBJ2-7; the match to TRBD1 covers 10 bases. The junction had 3 bases not matched to a gene; V was cut back by 0 bases and J by 4 bases. Germline CDR1 is MNHEY and CDR2 is SVGAGI. The length of the CDR3 is 15 residues. The CDR3 bases are TGTGCCAGCAGTTACTCGAGGGACAGGGGTTACGAGCAGTACTTC. Translation: CASSYSRDRGYEQYF.

This chain connects TRBV7-9 to TRBJ2-5; TRBD2 is a possible D gene (5 bases). CDR1 and CDR2 (germline): SEHNR, FQNEAQ (reference sequence). The CDR3 loop spans 13 amino acids. V was pared by 4 bases and J by 5 bases, with 11 bases between. This CDR3 is CASSSAGDETQYF. CDR3 bases: TGTGCCAGCAGCTCCGCGGGTGATGAGACCCAGTACTTC.

The chain recombines TRBV14 with TRBJ1-1, with 11 bases fitting TRBD1. The CDR3 length is 14 residues. V shed 4 bases, J shed 4 bases, and the junction held 2 bases outside the gene matches. The germline CDR1 and CDR2 sequences are SGHDN and FVKESK. CDR3 bases: TGTGCCAGCAGCCCTGGACAGGGGGCCACTGAAGCTTTCTTT. This gives the protein CASSPGQGATEAFF.

The chain uses TRBV5-6 and TRBJ2-3; TRBD2 matches 12 bases. The CDR3 totals 17 residues. Germline-derived CDR1 and CDR2 are SGHDT and YYEEEE. Germline trimming cut 3 bases from V and 5 bases from J; bases unmatched to any gene: 10. The CDR3 region has the DNA TGTGCCAGCAGCTCAAGACTAGCGGGGGAGATAGGAGATACGCAGTATTTT. It yields the protein CASSSRLAGEIGDTQYF.

The V and J genes are TRBV5-1 and TRBJ2-7, with 11 bases lining up with TRBD1. CDR1 is SGHRS and CDR2 is YFSETQ in the germline V gene. The trim removed 4 bases at V and 3 bases at J, leaving 9 bases unmatched. The CDR3 runs to 16 residues. This chain's CDR3 is CASSTGQGASYYEQYF. The CDR3 DNA is TGCGCCAGCAGCACTGGACAGGGGGCAAGCTACTACGAGCAGTACTTC.

The rearrangement uses TRBV6-5 and TRBJ1-1; D is possibly TRBD1 (5 bases). The CDR3 sequence is 14 residues long. CDR1 and CDR2 (germline): MNHEY, SVGAGI. With 0 bases removed from V and 2 bases from J, the gap between germline ends came to 7 bases. DNA for the CDR3: TGTGCCAGCAGTTACTCGCAGGGAAACACTGAAGCTTTCTTT. Protein product: CASSYSQGNTEAFF.

This clone has just one count. The chain combines TRBV5-1 with TRBJ1-5; 10 positions match TRBD1. CDR3 length: 15 amino acids. Germline values: CDR1 SGHRS, CDR2 YFSETQ. Trimming took 5 bases from V and 6 from J; bases not matched to a gene: 8. The CDR3 DNA is TGCGCCAGCAGTCTCCGGGACAGGGGCAGTCAGCCCCAGCATTTT. This codes for CASSLRDRGSQPQHF.

J is TRBJ1-6 and V is TRBV6-5; D possibly corresponds to TRBD1 (5 bases). V was shortened by 2 bases and J by 9 bases, with 8 bases between the two germline ends. Germline CDR1 is MNHEY and CDR2 is SVGAGI. The CDR3 has 13 amino acids. As DNA, the CDR3 is TGTGCCAGCAGTTACGGGGGGGTTTCACCCCTCCACTTT. Protein sequence: CASSYGGVSPLHF.

The chain is built from TRBV10-3 and TRBJ1-4; 8 bases fit TRBD1. Germline-derived CDR1 and CDR2 are ENHRY and SYGVKD. This CDR3 spans 16 amino acids. With V trimmed by 0 bases and J by 4 bases, 4 bases remained unmatched. CDR3 DNA sequence: TGTGCCATCAGTGAGTCCCGGACAGGGCTTAATGAAAAACTGTTTTTT. It translates to CAISESRTGLNEKLFF.

This clone has just one count. The CDR3: CAISESTRRGYNEQFF. The DNA of the CDR3 is TGTGCCATCAGTGAGTCGACTCGTAGGGGATACAATGAGCAGTTCTTC. The chain has TRBV10-3 and TRBJ2-1; D is perhaps TRBD1 (5 bases). V lost 0 bases to trimming and J lost 4 bases, with 13 bases between them. This CDR3 is built from 16 residues. The germline gives CDR1 ENHRY, CDR2 SYGVKD.

The V and J genes are TRBV29-1 and TRBJ2-7; 8 bases match TRBD2. The V segment lost 4 bases and the J segment 4 bases; nucleotides outside the gene matches: 3. Germline loops: CDR1 SQVTM, CDR2 ANQGSEA. This CDR3 has 12 residues. The CDR3 loop reads CSVALADYEQYF. For the CDR3, the DNA is TGCAGCGTTGCACTAGCGGATTACGAGCAGTACTTC.

The V gene is TRBV10-3, the J gene TRBJ2-7; perhaps TRBD2 as D (8 bases). Trimming cost V 6 bases and J 3 bases, with 15 bases left between them. The CDR3 has 14 amino acids. Per the germline V gene, CDR1 is ENHRY and CDR2 is SYGVKD. The CDR3 protein is CAISTGGGNYEQYF. The CDR3 coding sequence is TGTGCCATCAGCACGGGAGGGGGCAACTACGAGCAGTACTTC.

The chain employs TRBV7-6 and TRBJ2-1; 7 bases are shared with TRBD2. This CDR3 has 17 residues. V was pared by 5 bases and J by 4 bases, with 14 bases of the junction left unmatched. Germline-derived CDR1 and CDR2 are SGHVS and FNYEAQ. The CDR3 DNA reads as TGTGCCAGCAGCCTAAAACCCCCGGGACTAAATTACAATGAGCAGTTCTTC. Its protein is CASSLKPPGLNYNEQFF.